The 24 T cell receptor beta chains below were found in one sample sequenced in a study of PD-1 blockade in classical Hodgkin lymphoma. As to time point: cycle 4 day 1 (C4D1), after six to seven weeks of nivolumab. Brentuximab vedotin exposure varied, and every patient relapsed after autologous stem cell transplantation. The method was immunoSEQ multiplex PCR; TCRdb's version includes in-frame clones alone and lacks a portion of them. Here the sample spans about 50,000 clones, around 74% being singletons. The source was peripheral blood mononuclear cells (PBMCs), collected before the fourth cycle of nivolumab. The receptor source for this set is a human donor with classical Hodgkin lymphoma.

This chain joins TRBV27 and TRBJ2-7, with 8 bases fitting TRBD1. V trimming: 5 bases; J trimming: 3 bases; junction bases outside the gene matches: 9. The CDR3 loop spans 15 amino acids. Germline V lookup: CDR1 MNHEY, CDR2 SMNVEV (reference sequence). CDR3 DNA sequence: TGTGCCAGCAGTCACTCACAGGGGGTTCTCTACGAGCAGTACTTC. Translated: CASSHSQGVLYEQYF.

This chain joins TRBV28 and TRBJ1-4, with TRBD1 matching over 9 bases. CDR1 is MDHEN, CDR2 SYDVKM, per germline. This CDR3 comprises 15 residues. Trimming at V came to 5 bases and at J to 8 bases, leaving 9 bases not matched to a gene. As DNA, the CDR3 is TGTGCCAGCAGTCGTGACAGGGGGGGAGGGGAAAAACTGTTTTTT. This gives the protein CASSRDRGGGEKLFF.

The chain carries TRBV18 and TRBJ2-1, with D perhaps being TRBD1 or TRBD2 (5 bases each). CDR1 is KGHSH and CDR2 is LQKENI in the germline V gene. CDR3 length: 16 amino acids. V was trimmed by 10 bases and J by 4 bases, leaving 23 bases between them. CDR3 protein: CATPPPGGEGYNEQFF. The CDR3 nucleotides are TGTGCCACTCCCCCCCCTGGGGGAGAGGGGTACAATGAGCAGTTCTTC.

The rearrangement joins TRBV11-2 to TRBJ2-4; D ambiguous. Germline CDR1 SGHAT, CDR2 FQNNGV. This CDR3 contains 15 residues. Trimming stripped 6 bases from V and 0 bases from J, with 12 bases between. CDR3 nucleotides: TGTGCCAGCAGGGGCCTATCTCAAGCCAAAAACATTCAGTACTTC. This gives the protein CASRGLSQAKNIQYF.

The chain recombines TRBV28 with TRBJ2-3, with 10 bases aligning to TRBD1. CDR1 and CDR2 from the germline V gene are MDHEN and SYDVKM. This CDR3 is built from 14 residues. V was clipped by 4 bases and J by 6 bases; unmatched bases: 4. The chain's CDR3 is CASSWTGGWDTQYF. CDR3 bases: TGTGCCAGCAGTTGGACAGGGGGATGGGATACGCAGTATTTT.

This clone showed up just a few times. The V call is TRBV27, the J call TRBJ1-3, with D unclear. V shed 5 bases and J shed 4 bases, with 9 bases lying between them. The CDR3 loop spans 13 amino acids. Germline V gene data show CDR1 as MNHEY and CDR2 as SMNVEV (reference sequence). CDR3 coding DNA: TGTGCCAGCAGTATCCGGTTGGGAAACACCATATATTTT. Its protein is CASSIRLGNTIYF.

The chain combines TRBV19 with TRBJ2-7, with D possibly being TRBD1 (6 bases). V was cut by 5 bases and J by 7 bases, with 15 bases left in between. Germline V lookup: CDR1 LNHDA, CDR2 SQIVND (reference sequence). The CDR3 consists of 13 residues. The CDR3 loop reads CASSVGPRGEQYF. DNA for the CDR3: TGTGCCAGTAGTGTTGGCCCGAGGGGGGAGCAGTACTTC.

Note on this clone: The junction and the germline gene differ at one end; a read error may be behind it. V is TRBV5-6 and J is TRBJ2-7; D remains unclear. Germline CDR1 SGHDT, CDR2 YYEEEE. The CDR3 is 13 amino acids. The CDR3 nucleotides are TGTGCCAGCAGCTTTAGTGGAGTATACGGGCAGTACTTC. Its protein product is CASSFSGVYGQYF.

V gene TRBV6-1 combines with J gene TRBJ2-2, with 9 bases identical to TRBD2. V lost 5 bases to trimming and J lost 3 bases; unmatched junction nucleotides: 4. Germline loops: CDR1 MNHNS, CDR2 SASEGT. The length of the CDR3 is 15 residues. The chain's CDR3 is CASSRGLADTGELFF. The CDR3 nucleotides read TGTGCCAGCAGTAGGGGACTAGCCGACACCGGGGAGCTGTTTTTT.

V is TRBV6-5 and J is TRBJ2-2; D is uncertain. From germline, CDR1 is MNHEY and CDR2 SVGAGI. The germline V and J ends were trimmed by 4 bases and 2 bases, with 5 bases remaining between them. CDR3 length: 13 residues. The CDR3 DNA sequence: TGTGCCAGCAGTTTTCAAAACACCGGGGAGCTGTTTTTT. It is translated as CASSFQNTGELFF.

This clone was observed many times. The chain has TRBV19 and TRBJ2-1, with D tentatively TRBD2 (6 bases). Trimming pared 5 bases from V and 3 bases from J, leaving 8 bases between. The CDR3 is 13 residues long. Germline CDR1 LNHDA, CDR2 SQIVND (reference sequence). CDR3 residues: CASSVDYYNEQFF. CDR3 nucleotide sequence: TGTGCCAGTAGTGTGGACTACTACAATGAGCAGTTCTTC.

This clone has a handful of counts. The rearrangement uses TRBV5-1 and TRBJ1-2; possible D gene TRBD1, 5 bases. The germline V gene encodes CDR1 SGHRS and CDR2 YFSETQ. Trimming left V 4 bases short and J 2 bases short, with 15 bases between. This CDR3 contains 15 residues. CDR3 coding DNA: TGCGCCAGCAGCCCCCACCCAGGGACGAACTATGGCTACACCTTC. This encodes CASSPHPGTNYGYTF.

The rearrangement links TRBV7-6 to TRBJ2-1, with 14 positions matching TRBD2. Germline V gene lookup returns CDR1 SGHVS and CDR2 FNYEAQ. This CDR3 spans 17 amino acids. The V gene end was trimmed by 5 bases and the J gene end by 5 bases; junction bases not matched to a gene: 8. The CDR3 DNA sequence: TGTGCCAGCAGCCCCAGGACTAGCGGGAGGTTGGACAATGAGCAGTTCTTC. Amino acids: CASSPRTSGRLDNEQFF.

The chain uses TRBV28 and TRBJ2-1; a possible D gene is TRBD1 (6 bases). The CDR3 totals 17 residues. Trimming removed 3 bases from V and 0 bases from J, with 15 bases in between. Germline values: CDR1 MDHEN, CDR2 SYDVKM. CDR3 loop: CASSLTGVLVSYNEQFF. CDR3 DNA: TGTGCCAGCAGTTTGACAGGTGTCCTTGTCTCCTACAATGAGCAGTTCTTC.

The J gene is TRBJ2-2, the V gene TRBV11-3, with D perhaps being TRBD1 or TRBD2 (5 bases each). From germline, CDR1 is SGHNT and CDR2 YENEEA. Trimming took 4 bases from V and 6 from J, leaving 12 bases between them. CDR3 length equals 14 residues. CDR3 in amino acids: CASSWGYEAGELFF. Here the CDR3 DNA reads TGTGCCAGCAGCTGGGGGTATGAGGCCGGGGAGCTGTTTTTT.

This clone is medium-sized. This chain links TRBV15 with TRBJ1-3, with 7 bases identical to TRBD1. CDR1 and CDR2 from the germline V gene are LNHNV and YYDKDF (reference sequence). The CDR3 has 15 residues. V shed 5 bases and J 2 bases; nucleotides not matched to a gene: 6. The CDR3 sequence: CATSSHGQAGNTIYF. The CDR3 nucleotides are TGTGCCACCAGCTCCCATGGACAGGCTGGAAACACCATATATTTT.

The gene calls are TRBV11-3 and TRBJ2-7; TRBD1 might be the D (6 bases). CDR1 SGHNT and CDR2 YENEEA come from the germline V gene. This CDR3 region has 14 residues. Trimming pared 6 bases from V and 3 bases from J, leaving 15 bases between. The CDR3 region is CASRGSGTSYEQYF. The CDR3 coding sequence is TGTGCCAGCAGGGGCTCCGGGACAAGCTACGAGCAGTACTTC. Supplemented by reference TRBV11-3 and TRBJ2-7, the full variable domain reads EAGVVQSPRYKIIEKKQPVAFWCNPISGHNTLYWYLQNLGQGPELLIRYENEEAVDDSQLPKDRFSAERLKGVDSTLKIQPAELGDSAVYLCASRGSGTSYEQYFGPGTRLTVT.

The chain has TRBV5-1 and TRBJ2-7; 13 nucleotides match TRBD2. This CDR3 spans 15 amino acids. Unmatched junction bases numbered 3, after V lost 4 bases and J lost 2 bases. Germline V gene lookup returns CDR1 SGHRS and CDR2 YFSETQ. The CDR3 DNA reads TGCGCCAGCAGCGTGGGACTAGCGGGACCCTACGAGCAGTACTTC. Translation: CASSVGLAGPYEQYF.

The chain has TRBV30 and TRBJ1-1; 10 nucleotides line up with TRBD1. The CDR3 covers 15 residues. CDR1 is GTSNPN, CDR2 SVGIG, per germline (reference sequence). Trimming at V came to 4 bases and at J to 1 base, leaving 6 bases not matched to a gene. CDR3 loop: CAWTDRGRGNTEAFF. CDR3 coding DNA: TGTGCCTGGACTGACAGGGGGCGCGGGAACACTGAAGCTTTCTTT.

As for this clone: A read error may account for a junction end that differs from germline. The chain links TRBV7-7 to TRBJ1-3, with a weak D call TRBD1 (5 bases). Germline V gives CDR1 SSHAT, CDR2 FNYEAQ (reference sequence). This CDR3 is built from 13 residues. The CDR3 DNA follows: TGTGCTAGCAGCGATCTGGGGGGTAACACCATATATTTT. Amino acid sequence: CASSDLGGNTIYF.

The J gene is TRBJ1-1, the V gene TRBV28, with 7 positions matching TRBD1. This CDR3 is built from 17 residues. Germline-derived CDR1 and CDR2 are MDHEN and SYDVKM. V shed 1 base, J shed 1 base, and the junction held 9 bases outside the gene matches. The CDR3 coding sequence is TGTGCCAGCAGTTTATTTGGCGACAGGGTGGGGAACACTGAAGCTTTCTTT. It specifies CASSLFGDRVGNTEAFF.

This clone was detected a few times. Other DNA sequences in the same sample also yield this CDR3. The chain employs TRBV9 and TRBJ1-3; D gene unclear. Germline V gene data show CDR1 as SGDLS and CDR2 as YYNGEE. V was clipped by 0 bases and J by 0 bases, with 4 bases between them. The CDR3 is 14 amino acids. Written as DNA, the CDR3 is TGTGCCAGCAGCGTAGGCCTCTCTGGAAACACCATATATTTT. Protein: CASSVGLSGNTIYF.

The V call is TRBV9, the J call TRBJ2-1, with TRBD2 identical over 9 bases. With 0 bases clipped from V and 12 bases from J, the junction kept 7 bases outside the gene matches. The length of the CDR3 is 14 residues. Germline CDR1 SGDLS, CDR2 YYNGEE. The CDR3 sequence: CASSVGGTSSGQFF. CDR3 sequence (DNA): TGTGCCAGCAGCGTAGGGGGGACTAGCTCAGGGCAGTTCTTC.

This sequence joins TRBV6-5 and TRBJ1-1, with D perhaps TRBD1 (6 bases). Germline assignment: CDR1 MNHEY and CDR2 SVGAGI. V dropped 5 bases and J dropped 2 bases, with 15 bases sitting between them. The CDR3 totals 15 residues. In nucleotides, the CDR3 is TGTGCCAGCAGTATACAGGGAAATTTAAACACTGAAGCTTTCTTT. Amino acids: CASSIQGNLNTEAFF.